This TCR beta chain was sequenced for a study of blood T cell repertoires in COVID-19 (dated by TCRdb to the early 2020s). At the level of the whole study: Samples covering the acute and convalescent phases of COVID-19 were provided by collaborators in the United States, Italy and Spain. The prospective study material was composed of cDNA or gDNA derived from T cells, B-cell-depleted T cells, or PBMCs. Deeply sampled blood TCRbeta repertoires from subjects exposed to, actively infected with, or recovered from COVID-19 were included in the dataset. The repertoires were made available in a free public database intended to serve as a resource for research on the immune response to SARS-CoV-2. Samples were obtained from the ongoing ImmuneRACE study (first 160 participants) and from 1,000 to 1,500 subjects provided by 6 global collaborators. The sample metadata nearly always contained a de-identified subject ID, COVID-19 status, age in years and sex. Where HLA class I and class II types were available, the types were taken from metadata supplied by the sample provider, not from assay-based typing. Results and caveats for the whole study, not just this receptor: Clinical and demographic metadata were provided uncurated, with the amount varying by source and participant.

TCRbeta CDR3 regions were amplified from genomic DNA by means of the immunoSEQ Assay, a bias-controlled multiplex PCR. The study's own analysis went as follows. Within the assay, amplification of reference gene primers was used to estimate how many nucleated cells each sample contained. To quantify the absolute abundance of each unique TCRbeta CDR3 rearrangement, sequence reads were collapsed and filtered. Productive Simpson clonality was computed per sample as the square root of Simpson's diversity index over productive rearrangements. Drawn from immuneACCESS, this table holds only the in-frame rearrangements with V and J called that TCRdb kept. Clones are partly lost; checked studies trace under half to an unresolved V gene and leave the rest unexplained. The V and J calls and clone size were taken over from that table, and D and trimming were inferred from the DNA. In this sample the table shows approximately 79,000 clones, approximately 84% of which occur a single time. The ten largest account for roughly 13% of the sample.

At one collaborating source in Seattle, patients were enrolled during active infection and were followed longitudinally through the course of disease. Whole blood was collected in K2EDTA tubes by collaborating institutions according to the institutions' own protocols. For TCRbeta analysis, collaborators shipped samples in one of three forms: frozen whole blood, isolated PBMCs, or DNA extracted from either of those sample types. The CDR1 and CDR2 encoded by the germline V gene are MNHEY and SVGAGI. Clipping removes 6 bases from V and 4 bases from J, with 5 as the unmatched junction base count. Measured from the cysteine to the phenylalanine, the CDR3 is 14 residues long. Just CDR3 DNA is preserved here, 42 bases in frame from base 1. Note on this clone: Which antigen it targets is not known. There are no base qualities to consult, and no much larger clone falls within one base.

Here the chain combines TRBV6-5 and TRBJ1-4, and 7 junctional nucleotides match TRBD1. This clonotype was sampled from a man aged 50 to 59 with COVID-19, enrolled during active disease. Sequencing input: peripheral blood. The CDR3 here reads CASREGQSNEKLFF. The base sequence is TGTGCCAGCAGAGAGGGACAGAGTAATGAAAAACTGTTTTTT.